This T cell receptor beta chain is drawn from a study of shared clonotypes between healthy human individuals. General study results and limits: Rarefaction revealed incomplete sorted-subset sequencing despite large depth. A reduction in generation probabilities was seen for non-shared clonotypes relative to those shared by all four donors.

V was pared by 1 base and J by 2 bases, with 5 bases of the junction left unmatched. Germline CDR1 is LNHNV and CDR2 is YYDKDF (reference sequence). The CDR3 spans 16 residues. Comment on this clone: Its specificity is not known.

The data were produced by immunoSEQ multiplex PCR, yet TCRdb's version contains in-frame clones alone and is incomplete. The data contain tens of thousands of clones, about 64% of them singletons. The gene calls are TRBV15 and TRBJ2-5; TRBD1 matches at 9 bases. The clonotype originates from a man aged 25-45 years in good health. Material for sequencing was memory CD8+ T cells sorted from blood. Sample subset: CD45RO+ cells pooled with CCR7-negative TemRA cells. CDR3 loop: CATSRGPGQGQETQYF. For the CDR3, the DNA is TGTGCCACCAGCAGAGGACCGGGACAGGGACAAGAGACCCAGTACTTC. Looking up the rest from reference TRBV15 and TRBJ2-5 gives the full variable domain: DAMVIQNPRYQVTQFGKPVTLSCSQTLNHNVMYWYQQKSSQAPKLLFHYYDKDFNNEADTPDNFQSRRPNTSFCFLDIRSPGLGDTAMYLCATSRGPGQGQETQYFGPGTRLLVL.